The 20 T cell receptor beta chains listed next were all sequenced from one sample in a study of molecular identifiers for immune sequencing clone quantification. TCRdb ran MiXCR on the PCR reads and lists one entry per CDR3 protein. The data hold some 590,000 distinct CDR3 sequences, with 25% observed a single time. The sample comprised naive CD8+ T cells from blood, with Jurkat cell RNA spiked in. Subset denoted: FACS-sorted CD8+CD4-CCR7+CD45RA+ naive T cells. The receptors were gathered from a human donor in good health. Some libraries in this study had Jurkat cell RNA spiked in.

This clonotype showed up many times. The chain couples TRBV6-1 to TRBJ2-7; maybe TRBD2 (7 bases). From germline, CDR1 is MNHNS and CDR2 SASEGT. The CDR3 runs to 16 residues. Trimming took off 1 base at V and 4 bases at J, with 17 bases between the two ends. CDR3 sequence: CASSEERSGEGYEQYF. The CDR3 region has the DNA TGTGCCAGCAGTGAAGAACGGTCAGGGGAGGGATACGAGCAGTACTTC.

This clonotype appeared many times. The J gene is TRBJ1-5, the V gene TRBV30; tentative D call: TRBD1 (6 bases). This CDR3 has 14 amino acids. Germline lookup yields CDR1 GTSNPN and CDR2 SVGIG (reference sequence). V lost 3 bases to trimming and J lost 1 base, with 10 bases between them. The CDR3 protein is CAWSVGQSNQPQHF. The CDR3 DNA is TGTGCCTGGAGCGTAGGACAGAGCAATCAGCCCCAGCATTTT.

In this sample, this clonotype turned up many times. This chain uses TRBV27 with TRBJ2-2; no clear D. Germline V gene lookup returns CDR1 MNHEY and CDR2 SMNVEV (reference sequence). V was cut by 3 bases and J by 1 base, with 9 bases left in between. This CDR3 is built from 15 residues. Written as DNA, the CDR3 is TGTGCCAGCAGTTTGGAACCCAAGAACACCGGGGAGCTGTTTTTT. It encodes CASSLEPKNTGELFF.

With respect to this clonotype: This may stem from a read error, because a much larger clone lies one nucleotide away. This chain uses TRBV5-3 with TRBJ1-1; no reliable D call. TRBV5-3 is marked as an open reading frame, function uncertain. This CDR3 has 15 amino acids. This chain's CDR3 is CASSLWVGTNTEAFF. The CDR3 DNA sequence: TGTGCCAGCAGCTTGTGGGTCGGCACGAACACTGAAGCTTTCTTT.

In regard to this clonotype: Just one base apart from a much larger clone, this may be a read error. The CDR3 coding sequence is TGTGCCAGCAGAAGCGGGCGGCGAGCTGAAGCTTTCTTT. Its translation: CASRSGRRAEAFF. The gene calls are TRBV6-2 or TRBV6-3 and TRBJ1-1; D is uncertain. In germline, CDR1 is MNHEY, CDR2 SVGEGT. The CDR3 has 13 amino acids. V shed 6 bases and J shed 6 bases, with 14 bases lying between them.

This clonotype was seen ten or more times. V gene TRBV20-1 combines with J gene TRBJ2-7; TRBD2 is a possible D gene (5 bases). Germline assignment: CDR1 DFQATT and CDR2 SNEGSKA (reference sequence). This CDR3 is 13 amino acids long. V shed 0 bases and J shed 1 base, with 7 bases lying between them. CDR3 loop: CSARERVSYEQYF. CDR3 nucleotide sequence: TGCAGTGCTAGAGAGAGGGTATCCTACGAGCAGTACTTC.

This clonotype was seen repeatedly, ten times or more. V gene TRBV24-1 combines with J gene TRBJ2-3; no clear D. This CDR3 has 13 residues. Germline-derived CDR1 and CDR2 are KGHDR and SFDVKD. V dropped 3 bases and J dropped 0 bases, with 3 bases sitting between them. The CDR3 spells CATSDTSTDTQYF. The CDR3 DNA is TGTGCCACCAGTGATACCAGCACAGATACGCAGTATTTT.

In this sample, this clonotype turned up a few times. The chain carries TRBV10-2 and TRBJ2-7, with 10 bases that match TRBD1. The CDR3 is made up of 15 amino acids. CDR1 and CDR2 from the germline V gene are WSHSY and SAAADI. Losses at the gene ends were 6 bases for V and 0 bases for J; bases not matched to a gene: 5. The CDR3 sequence is CASSFRDRGSYEQYF. Here the CDR3 DNA reads TGCGCCAGCAGCTTCCGGGACAGGGGCTCCTACGAGCAGTACTTC.

This clonotype occurred many times. The chain recombines TRBV7-9 with TRBJ2-7; TRBD1 or TRBD2 may be the D gene (5 bases each). Trimming left V 3 bases short and J 5 bases short, with 8 bases between. Per the germline V gene, CDR1 is SEHNR and CDR2 is FQNEAQ (reference sequence). The CDR3 consists of 12 residues. The CDR3 DNA reads TGTGCCAGCAGCTTGGGGGTTAACGAGCAGTACTTC. Amino acids: CASSLGVNEQYF.

This clonotype was counted only a few times. One junction end disagrees with the germline gene, perhaps due to a read error. V is TRBV6-1 and J is TRBJ1-6, with D unclear. This CDR3 is built from 12 residues. Germline V gene sequence: CDR1 MNHNS, CDR2 SASEGT. The CDR3 spells CASNENNSPLHF. The CDR3 bases are TGTGCCAGCAATGAAAACAATTCACCCCTCCACTTT.

In its sample, this clonotype was seen a few times. The V and J genes are TRBV2 and TRBJ1-4, with 8 bases identical to TRBD1. CDR1 is SNHLY, CDR2 FYNNEI, per germline. The CDR3 runs to 17 residues. V lost 2 bases and J lost 2; bases outside the gene matches: 7. The DNA of the CDR3 is TGTGCCAGCAGTGAAAGGACAGGGATGACGACTAATGAAAAACTGTTTTTT. This sequence encodes CASSERTGMTTNEKLFF.

This clonotype was detected only a few times. The chain employs TRBV10-3 and TRBJ1-4, with a weak D call TRBD1 (5 bases). The V gene lost 11 bases and the J gene lost 4 bases, with 14 bases spanning the gap. Per germline, CDR1 ENHRY and CDR2 SYGVKD. This CDR3 is built from 13 residues. The CDR3 nucleotides are TGTGCCGCCAGGGAGGAAAGTAATGAAAAACTGTTTTTT. Translated, it gives CAAREESNEKLFF.

In its sample, this clonotype was seen a few times. This rearrangement joins TRBV19 to TRBJ1-5, with 9 bases identical to TRBD1. The CDR3 spans 16 residues. V shed 5 bases and J 4 bases; nucleotides not matched to a gene: 9. Per the germline V gene, CDR1 is LNHDA and CDR2 is SQIVND (reference sequence). The CDR3 DNA sequence: TGTGCCAGTAGTGACCCCGACAGGGGGAATAATCAGCCCCAGCATTTT. The encoded protein is CASSDPDRGNNQPQHF.

This clonotype turned up a few times. The V and J genes are TRBV27 and TRBJ2-7; D remains unclear. CDR1 is MNHEY and CDR2 is SMNVEV in the germline V gene (reference sequence). V lost 0 bases, J lost 1 base, and 7 bases lay in between. The CDR3 extends over 14 amino acids. The CDR3 region is CASSLSSQSYEQYF. The CDR3 nucleotides are TGTGCCAGCAGTTTATCTTCCCAATCCTACGAGCAGTACTTC.

The J gene is TRBJ2-1, the V gene TRBV19, with 7 bases lining up with TRBD2. The CDR3 loop spans 12 amino acids. Germline V gene sequence: CDR1 LNHDA, CDR2 SQIVND (reference sequence). V was clipped by 6 bases and J by 10 bases; unmatched bases: 6. CDR3 bases: TGTGCCAGTAGCACTGGGACTACAGAGCAGTTCTTC. Protein: CASSTGTTEQFF.

The table lists this clonotype with a few counts. The rearrangement joins TRBV7-6 to TRBJ2-2, with 9 bases lining up with TRBD1. Germline trimming cut 5 bases from V and 0 bases from J; bases unmatched to any gene: 16. This CDR3 is 20 amino acids long. The germline V gene has CDR1 SGHVS and CDR2 FNYEAQ. This CDR3 reads CASSLIVRGTGGANTGELFF. CDR3 in DNA: TGTGCCAGCAGCCTCATAGTTCGGGGAACAGGGGGCGCGAACACCGGGGAGCTGTTTTTT.

This clonotype occurred many times. The chain employs TRBV6-2 or TRBV6-3 and TRBJ2-3; D is undetermined. CDR1 and CDR2 from the germline V gene are MNHEY and SVGEGT. The CDR3 is made up of 13 amino acids. V dropped 6 bases and J dropped 3 bases, with 10 bases sitting between them. In nucleotides, the CDR3 is TGTGCCAGCAGCAATCCGAGAACAGATACGCAGTATTTT. Its protein is CASSNPRTDTQYF.

Notes on this clonotype: Possible read error: a much larger clone is one base away. V and J are TRBV5-1 and TRBJ2-3; D remains ambiguous. Trimming took 3 bases from V and 1 from J, leaving 12 bases between them. This CDR3 is 15 amino acids long. The germline gives CDR1 SGHRS, CDR2 YFSETQ. CDR3 DNA: TGCGCCAGCAGCTCCGTGGTGGGTGGCACAGATACGCAGTATTTT. This gives the protein CASSSVVGGTDTQYF. Variable domain in full (rest from reference TRBV5-1 and TRBJ2-3): KAGVTQTPRYLIKTRGQQVTLSCSPISGHRSVSWYQQTPGQGLQFLFEYFSETQRNKGNFPGRFSGRQFSNSRSEMNVSTLELGDSALYLCASSSVVGGTDTQYFGPGTRLTVL.

This clonotype was observed a handful of times. The chain is built from TRBV20-1 and TRBJ2-2, with D uncertain. The germline V and J ends were trimmed by 2 bases and 6 bases, with 13 bases remaining between them. The CDR3 is 14 residues long. In germline, CDR1 is DFQATT, CDR2 SNEGSKA (reference sequence). CDR3 in amino acids: CSARLVFGSGELFF. CDR3 bases: TGCAGTGCTAGACTAGTTTTTGGGTCCGGGGAGCTGTTTTTT.

This clonotype was recorded a few times. CDR3 in amino acids: CASSPGLAGANEQFF. In nucleotides, the CDR3 is TGCGCCAGCAGCCCGGGACTAGCGGGAGCGAATGAGCAGTTCTTC. The gene calls are TRBV4-1 and TRBJ2-1; 14 bases match TRBD2. Germline CDR1 reads MGHRA; CDR2 reads YSYEKL. The V and J ends lost 4 bases and 7 bases, in that order; junction bases with no gene match: 3. There are 15 residues in the CDR3.